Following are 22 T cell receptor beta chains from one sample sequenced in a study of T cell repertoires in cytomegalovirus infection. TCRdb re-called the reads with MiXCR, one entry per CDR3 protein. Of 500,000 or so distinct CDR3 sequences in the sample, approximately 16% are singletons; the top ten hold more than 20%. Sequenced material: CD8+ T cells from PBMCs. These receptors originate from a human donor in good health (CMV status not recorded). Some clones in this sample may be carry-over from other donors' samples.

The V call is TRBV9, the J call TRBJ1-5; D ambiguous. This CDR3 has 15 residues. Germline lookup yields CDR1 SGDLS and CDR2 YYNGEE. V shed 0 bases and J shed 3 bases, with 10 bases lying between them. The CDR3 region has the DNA TGTGCCAGCAGCGTAGGTGCAGGAATCAATCAGCCCCAGCATTTT. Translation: CASSVGAGINQPQHF.

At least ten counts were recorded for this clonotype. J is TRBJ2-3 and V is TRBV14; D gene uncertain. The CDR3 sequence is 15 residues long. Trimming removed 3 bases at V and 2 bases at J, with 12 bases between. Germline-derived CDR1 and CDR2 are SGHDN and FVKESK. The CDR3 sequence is CASSHEDGFTDTQYF. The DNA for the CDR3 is TGTGCCAGCAGCCATGAGGACGGATTCACAGATACGCAGTATTTT.

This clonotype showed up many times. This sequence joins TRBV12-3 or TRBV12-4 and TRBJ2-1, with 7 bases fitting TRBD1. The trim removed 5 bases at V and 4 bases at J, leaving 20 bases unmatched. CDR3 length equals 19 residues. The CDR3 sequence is CASSPPRAPSGTVYNEQFF. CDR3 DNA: TGTGCCAGCAGTCCGCCGCGCGCGCCCTCCGGGACAGTATACAATGAGCAGTTCTTC.

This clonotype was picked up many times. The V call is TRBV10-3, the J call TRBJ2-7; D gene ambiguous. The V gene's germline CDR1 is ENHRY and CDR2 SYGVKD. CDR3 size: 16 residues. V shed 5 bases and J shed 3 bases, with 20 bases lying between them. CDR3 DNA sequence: TGTGCCATCAGTATAATTCTAAAGGGCACCTACTACGAGCAGTACTTC. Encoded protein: CAISIILKGTYYEQYF.

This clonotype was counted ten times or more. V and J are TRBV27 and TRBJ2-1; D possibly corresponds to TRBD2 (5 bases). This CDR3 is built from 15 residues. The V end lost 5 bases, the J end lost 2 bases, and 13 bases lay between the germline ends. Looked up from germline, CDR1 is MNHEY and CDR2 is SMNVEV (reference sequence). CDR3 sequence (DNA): TGTGCCAGCAGTCCATCGGGATCCCCCTACAATGAGCAGTTCTTC. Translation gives CASSPSGSPYNEQFF.

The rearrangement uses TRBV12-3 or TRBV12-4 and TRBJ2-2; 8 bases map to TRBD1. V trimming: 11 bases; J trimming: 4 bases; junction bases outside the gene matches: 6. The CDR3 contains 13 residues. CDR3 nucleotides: TGTGCCGGAGGACAGGGTAGCACCGGGGAGCTGTTTTTT. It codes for CAGGQGSTGELFF.

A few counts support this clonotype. The CDR3 here is CASRAPYTGELFF. In DNA, the CDR3 is TGTGCCAGCAGGGCACCGTACACCGGGGAGCTGTTTTTT. The V call is TRBV14, the J call TRBJ2-2; D is unresolved. CDR3 length: 13 amino acids. Trimming pared 6 bases from V and 3 bases from J, leaving 8 bases between. Germline V gene sequence: CDR1 SGHDN, CDR2 FVKESK.

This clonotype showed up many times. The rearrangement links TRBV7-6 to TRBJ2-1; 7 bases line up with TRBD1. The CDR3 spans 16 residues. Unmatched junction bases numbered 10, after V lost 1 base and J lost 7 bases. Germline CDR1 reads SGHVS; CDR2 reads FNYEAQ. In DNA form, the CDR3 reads TGTGCCAGCAGCTTAGAACGTAAGGGGGCGTGGAATGAGCAGTTCTTC. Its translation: CASSLERKGAWNEQFF.

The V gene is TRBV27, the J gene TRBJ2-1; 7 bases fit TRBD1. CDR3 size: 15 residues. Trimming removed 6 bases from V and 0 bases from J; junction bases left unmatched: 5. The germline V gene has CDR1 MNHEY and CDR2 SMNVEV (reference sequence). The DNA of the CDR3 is TGTGCCAGCAGCGACAGGGAAGACTCCTACAATGAGCAGTTCTTC. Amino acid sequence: CASSDREDSYNEQFF.

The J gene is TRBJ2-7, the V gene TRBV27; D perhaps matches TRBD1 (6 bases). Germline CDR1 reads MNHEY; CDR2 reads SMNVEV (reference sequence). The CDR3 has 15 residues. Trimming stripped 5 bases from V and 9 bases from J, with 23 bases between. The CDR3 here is CASSPSTGQALPQYF. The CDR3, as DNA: TGTGCCAGCAGTCCCTCGACAGGCCAGGCTCTACCGCAGTACTTC.

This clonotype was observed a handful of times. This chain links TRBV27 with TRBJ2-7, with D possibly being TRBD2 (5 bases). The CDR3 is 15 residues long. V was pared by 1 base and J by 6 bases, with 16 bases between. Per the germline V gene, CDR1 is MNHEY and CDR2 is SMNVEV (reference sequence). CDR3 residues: CASSLYESGLVEQYF. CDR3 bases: TGTGCCAGCAGTTTATATGAGTCGGGATTGGTCGAGCAGTACTTC.

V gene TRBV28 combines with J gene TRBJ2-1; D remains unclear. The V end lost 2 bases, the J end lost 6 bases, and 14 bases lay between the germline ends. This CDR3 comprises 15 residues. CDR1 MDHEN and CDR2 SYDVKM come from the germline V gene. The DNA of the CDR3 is TGTGCCAGCAGTTTAATCGACGATCCCAGCAATGAGCAGTTCTTC. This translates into CASSLIDDPSNEQFF.

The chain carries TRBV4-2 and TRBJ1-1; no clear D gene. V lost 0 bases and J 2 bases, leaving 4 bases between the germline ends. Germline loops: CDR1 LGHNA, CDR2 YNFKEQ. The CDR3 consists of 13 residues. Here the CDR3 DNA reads TGTGCCAGCAGCCAAGAGTCTAACACTGAAGCTTTCTTT. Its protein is CASSQESNTEAFF.

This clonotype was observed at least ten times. The CDR3 sequence is CASSLAPLDSQTSGFYNEQFF. In DNA, the CDR3 is TGTGCCAGCAGCTTAGCCCCTCTCGATTCTCAGACTAGCGGATTTTACAATGAGCAGTTCTTC. This chain links TRBV7-6 with TRBJ2-1; TRBD2 matches 9 bases. Trimming cost V 0 bases and J 4 bases; bases outside gene matches: 19. Per germline, CDR1 SGHVS and CDR2 FNYEAQ. The CDR3 covers 21 residues.

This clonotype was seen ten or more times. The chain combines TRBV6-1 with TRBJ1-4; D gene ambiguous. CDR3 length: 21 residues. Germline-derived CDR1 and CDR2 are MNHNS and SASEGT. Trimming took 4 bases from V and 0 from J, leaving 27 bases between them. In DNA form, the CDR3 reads TGTGCCAGCAGTGCCCGGTGGAAACCCTCCCCGACGTTTGCAACTAATGAAAAACTGTTTTTT. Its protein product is CASSARWKPSPTFATNEKLFF.

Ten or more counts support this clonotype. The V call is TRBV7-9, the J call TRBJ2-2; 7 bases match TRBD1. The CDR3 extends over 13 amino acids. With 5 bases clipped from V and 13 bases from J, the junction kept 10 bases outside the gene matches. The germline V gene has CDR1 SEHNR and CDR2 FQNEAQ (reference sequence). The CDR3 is CASSPDGTARLFF. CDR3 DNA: TGTGCCAGCAGCCCCGACGGGACAGCACGGCTGTTTTTT.

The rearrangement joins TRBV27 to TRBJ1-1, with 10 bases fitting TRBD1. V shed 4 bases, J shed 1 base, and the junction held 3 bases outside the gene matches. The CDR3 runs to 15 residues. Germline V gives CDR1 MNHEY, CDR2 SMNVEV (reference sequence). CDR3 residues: CASSSGTGANTEAFF. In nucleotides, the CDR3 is TGTGCCAGCAGTTCAGGGACAGGGGCGAACACTGAAGCTTTCTTT.

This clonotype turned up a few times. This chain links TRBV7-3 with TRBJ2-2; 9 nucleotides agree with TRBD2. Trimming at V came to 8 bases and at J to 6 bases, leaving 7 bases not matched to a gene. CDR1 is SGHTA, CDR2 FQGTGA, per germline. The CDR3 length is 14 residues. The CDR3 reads CASGLAGSPGELFF. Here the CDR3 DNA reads TGTGCCAGCGGGCTAGCGGGGTCTCCCGGGGAGCTGTTTTTT.

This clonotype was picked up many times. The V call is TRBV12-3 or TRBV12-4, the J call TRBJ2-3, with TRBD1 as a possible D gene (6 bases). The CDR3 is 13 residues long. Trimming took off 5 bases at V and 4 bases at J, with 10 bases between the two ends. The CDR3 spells CASSDTGSDTQYF. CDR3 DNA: TGTGCCAGCAGTGATACAGGGTCAGATACGCAGTATTTT.

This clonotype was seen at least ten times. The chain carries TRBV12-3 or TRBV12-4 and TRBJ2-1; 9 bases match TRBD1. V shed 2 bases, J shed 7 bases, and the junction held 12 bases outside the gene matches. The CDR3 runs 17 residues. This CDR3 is CASSLPKTGQGHNEQFF. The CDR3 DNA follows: TGTGCCAGCAGTTTACCAAAAACGGGACAGGGCCATAATGAGCAGTTCTTC.

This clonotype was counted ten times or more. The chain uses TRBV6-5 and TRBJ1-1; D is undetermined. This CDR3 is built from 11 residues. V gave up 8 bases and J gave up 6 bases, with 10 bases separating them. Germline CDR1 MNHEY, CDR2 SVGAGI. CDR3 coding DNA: TGTGCCAGCGGTAGTATACCTGAAGCTTTCTTT. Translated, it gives CASGSIPEAFF.

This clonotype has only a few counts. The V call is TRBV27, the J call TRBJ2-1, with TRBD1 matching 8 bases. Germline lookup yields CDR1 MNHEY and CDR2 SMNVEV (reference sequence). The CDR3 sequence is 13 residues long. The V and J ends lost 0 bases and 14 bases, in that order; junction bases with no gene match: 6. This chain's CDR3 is CASSLSGQGRKFF. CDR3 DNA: TGTGCCAGCAGTTTATCAGGACAGGGAAGAAAGTTCTTC.